The clone carrying this T cell receptor beta chain occurred once. The data stem from a study of CD8 T cells in Susac syndrome. Reverse transcription of about 0.5 to 1 ug RNA used random hexamers. TCRdb passed the immunoSEQ multiplex PCR reads through MiXCR, listing each CDR3 protein once. There are 330,000 or so distinct CDR3 sequences in the sample; 89% occur only once, and roughly 0.17% lies in the top ten. Negative magnetic isolation gave CD8+ and CD4+ cells; FACS enriched CD8+ TEMRA. The CDR3 length is 13 residues. Germline CDR1 is SEHNR and CDR2 is FQNEAQ (reference sequence). V was pared by 7 bases and J by 5 bases, with 14 bases between.

The sample was CD8+ T cells from PBMCs. This TCR derives from a human donor with multiple sclerosis. The chain links TRBV7-9 to TRBJ1-2, with no clear D. CDR3 region: CASMGEGFYGYTF. DNA for the CDR3: TGTGCCAGCATGGGAGAGGGTTTTTATGGCTACACCTTC.